Listed below are T cell receptor beta chains from one sample, sequenced in a study of radiotherapy plus CTLA-4 blockade in lung cancer. Libraries were prepared by immunoSEQ multiplex PCR; TCRdb keeps only in-frame clonotypes and omits some of them. The top ten clones hold roughly 3.3% of a sample with some 110,000 clones, around 84% of them seen once. The sequenced sample was peripheral blood, obtained from a patient treated with radiotherapy plus ipilimumab. The receptors were sampled from a human donor with non-small cell lung cancer that progressed on radiotherapy plus ipilimumab. Some clones in this sample may be carry-over from other donors' samples. Both conserved end residues are part of each CDR3. Each record gives: D gene, V gene, J gene, clone size, CDR3 protein, CDR3 DNA. D genes are given only for firm matches. Clone size is shown for a subset of rows, as once, few, many or a class of expanded clone.

-	TRBV6-5	TRBJ1-1	-	CASSYSAGLGAFF	TGTGCCAGCAGTTACTCGGCAGGGCTGGGTGCTTTCTTT
-	TRBV27	TRBJ2-3	-	CASSLIPLADTQYF	TGTGCCAGCAGTTTAATCCCCCTGGCAGATACGCAGTATTTT
TRBD2	TRBV7-9	TRBJ2-7	once	CASSLLAGGLNEQYF	TGTGCCAGCAGCTTACTAGCGGGGGGGCTCAACGAGCAGTACTTC
-	TRBV5-1	TRBJ2-5	-	CASNRGSSGFQETQYF	TGCGCCAGCAATCGGGGTAGTAGCGGTTTCCAAGAGACCCAGTACTTC
-	TRBV6-6	TRBJ1-1	-	CASSPRVDAFF	TGTGCCAGCAGTCCCAGGGTAGATGCTTTCTTT
-	TRBV15	TRBJ1-2	-	CATSRDPPYGYTF	TGTGCCACCAGCAGAGATCCCCCTTATGGCTACACCTTC
TRBD2	TRBV28	TRBJ2-1	-	CASSFERGAGWAYNEQFF	TGTGCCAGCAGTTTTGAGCGGGGGGCCGGGTGGGCCTACAATGAGCAGTTCTTC
-	TRBV6-6	TRBJ2-6	-	CASSYIASGANVLTF	TGTGCCAGCAGTTACATAGCCTCTGGGGCCAACGTCCTGACTTTC
-	TRBV5-1	TRBJ2-7	-	CASSSSRGPRYF	TGCGCCAGCAGCTCCAGTCGCGGACCTCGGTACTTC
-	TRBV4-3	TRBJ2-3	-	CASSPRYRASTDTQYF	TGCGCCAGCAGCCCACGCTATCGTGCTAGCACAGATACGCAGTATTTT
-	TRBV2	TRBJ1-4	-	CASAQLANEKLFF	TGTGCCAGCGCCCAGTTAGCTAATGAAAAACTGTTTTTT
TRBD1	TRBV19	TRBJ1-1	-	CASSDREMGTEAFF	TGTGCCAGTAGTGACAGGGAGATGGGCACTGAAGCTTTCTTT
-	TRBV5-1	TRBJ2-1	few	CASSTAQRDEQFF	TGCGCCAGCAGCACAGCCCAGAGGGATGAGCAGTTCTTC
-	TRBV9	TRBJ1-3	few	CASSVLDGGNTIYF	TGTGCCAGCAGCGTCCTGGACGGTGGAAACACCATATATTTT
-	TRBV2	TRBJ2-7	-	CASSVGPFFGYF	TGTGCCAGCAGTGTCGGGCCTTTTTTTGGGTACTTC
-	TRBV6-1	TRBJ2-7	once	CASSFSSYEQYF	TGTGCCAGCAGTTTTAGCTCCTACGAGCAGTACTTC
-	TRBV6-5	TRBJ1-1	-	CASSPRHLNTEAFF	TGTGCCAGCAGTCCTAGACACTTGAACACTGAAGCTTTCTTT
-	TRBV5-6	TRBJ2-3	-	CASSLDPTDTQYF	TGTGCCAGCAGCTTGGATCCGACAGATACGCAGTATTTT
TRBD1	TRBV9	TRBJ1-2	-	CASSVAGRGTGGFYGYTF	TGTGCCAGCAGCGTAGCTGGTCGTGGGACAGGGGGATTCTATGGCTACACCTTC
-	TRBV11-3	TRBJ2-3	-	CASKRGRNTDTQYF	TGTGCCAGCAAGAGGGGACGTAACACAGATACGCAGTATTTT
-	TRBV11-3	TRBJ1-4	-	CASSLKYNEKLFF	TGTGCCAGCAGCTTGAAGTATAATGAAAAACTGTTTTTT
-	TRBV5-1	TRBJ2-3	-	CASSFSSTDTQYF	TGCGCCAGCAGCTTTTCCAGCACAGATACGCAGTATTTT
TRBD1	TRBV7-9	TRBJ1-1	once	CASSLTGDPEAFF	TGTGCCAGCAGCTTAACAGGGGACCCTGAAGCTTTCTTT
-	TRBV7-2	TRBJ1-1	-	CASSSPLRGRFTEAFF	TGTGCCAGCAGCTCTCCCCTCAGGGGACGGTTCACTGAAGCTTTCTTT
-	TRBV2	TRBJ1-3	-	CASGGSGNTIYF	TGTGCCAGCGGAGGCTCTGGAAACACCATATATTTT
-	TRBV4-2	TRBJ2-5	-	CASSQSLPRTNGETQYF	TGTGCCAGCAGCCAAAGCCTCCCCAGAACCAACGGAGAGACCCAGTACTTC
TRBD1	TRBV27	TRBJ1-2	-	CASSPGTGANYGYTF	TGTGCCAGCAGTCCCGGGACAGGGGCCAACTATGGCTACACCTTC
-	TRBV21-1	TRBJ2-7	-	CASSLRPQEDEQYF	TGTGCCAGCAGCCTCCGGCCCCAGGAGGACGAGCAGTACTTC
-	TRBV6-1	TRBJ2-7	few	CASRLTELYEQYF	TGTGCCAGCAGGTTGACAGAACTCTACGAGCAGTACTTC
TRBD1	TRBV2	TRBJ1-4	-	CASSEQGAEAEKLFF	TGTGCCAGCAGTGAACAGGGGGCTGAGGCTGAAAAACTGTTTTTT
-	TRBV6-1	TRBJ2-2	-	CASSPPNTGELFF	TGTGCCAGCTCCCCCCCAAACACCGGGGAGCTGTTTTTT
-	TRBV7-8	TRBJ1-4	-	CASSLGGREGEKLFF	TGTGCCAGCAGCTTAGGTGGCAGGGAGGGTGAAAAACTGTTTTTT
TRBD1	TRBV2	TRBJ1-5	-	CASSGQGADQPQHF	TGTGCCAGCAGTGGACAGGGGGCCGATCAGCCCCAGCATTTT
-	TRBV30	TRBJ2-7	-	CAWRRDSGEQYF	TGTGCCTGGAGGCGGGACTCGGGGGAGCAGTACTTC
TRBD1	TRBV6-6	TRBJ1-1	-	CASSYGQGTEAFF	TGTGCCAGCAGCTACGGACAGGGGACTGAAGCTTTCTTT
-	TRBV5-1	TRBJ1-1	-	CASSLAAEAFF	TGCGCCAGCAGCTTGGCGGCTGAAGCTTTCTTT
-	TRBV7-9	TRBJ1-1	-	CASGSAAEAFF	TGTGCCAGCGGGTCCGCAGCTGAAGCTTTCTTT
TRBD1	TRBV6-4	TRBJ2-6	-	CASSDGTGGSGANVLTF	TGTGCCAGCAGTGACGGGACAGGGGGTTCTGGGGCCAACGTCCTGACTTTC
TRBD2	TRBV7-3	TRBJ2-1	-	CASSPLAGAYNEQFF	TGTGCCAGCAGCCCCTTAGCGGGGGCTTACAATGAGCAGTTCTTC
-	TRBV30	TRBJ1-6	-	CAWSRTVGSPLHF	TGTGCCTGGAGCCGGACAGTAGGTTCACCCCTCCACTTT
-	TRBV9	TRBJ2-2	-	CASSPSGGAYYTGELFF	TGTGCCAGCAGCCCCTCGGGGGGCGCCTACTACACCGGGGAGCTGTTTTTT
-	TRBV18	TRBJ2-7	-	CASSSNRGKGTYEQYF	TGTGCCAGCTCATCCAATAGGGGTAAAGGGACCTACGAGCAGTACTTC
-	TRBV28	TRBJ2-5	-	CATQGRGETQYF	TGTGCCACCCAGGGGAGGGGAGAGACCCAGTACTTC
-	TRBV4-1	TRBJ1-2	-	CASSRDARLTGGYTF	TGCGCCAGCAGCCGCGACGCCCGGTTGACGGGAGGCTACACCTTC